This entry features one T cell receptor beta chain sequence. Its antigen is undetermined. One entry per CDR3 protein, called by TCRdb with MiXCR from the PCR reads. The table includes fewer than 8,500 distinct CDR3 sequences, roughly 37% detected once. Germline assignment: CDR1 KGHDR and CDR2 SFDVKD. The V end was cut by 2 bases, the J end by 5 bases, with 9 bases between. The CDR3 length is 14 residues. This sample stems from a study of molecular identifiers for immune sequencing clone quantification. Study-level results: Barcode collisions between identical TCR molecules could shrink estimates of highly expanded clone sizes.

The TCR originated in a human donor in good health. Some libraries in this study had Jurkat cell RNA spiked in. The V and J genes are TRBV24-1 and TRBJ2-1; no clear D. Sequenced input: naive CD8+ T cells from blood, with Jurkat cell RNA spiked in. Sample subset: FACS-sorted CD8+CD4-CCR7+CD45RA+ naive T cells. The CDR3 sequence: CATSDSLRDNEQFF. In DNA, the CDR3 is TGTGCCACCAGTGATTCGCTAAGGGACAATGAGCAGTTCTTC.